This T cell receptor beta chain was retrieved from a study of Ad26.COV2.S vaccination and SARS-CoV-2 variants. The data were produced by immunoSEQ multiplex PCR, yet TCRdb's version contains in-frame clones alone and is incomplete. Of hundreds of thousands of clones listed, about 93% were seen once; the top ten hold 10% to 15%. Germline V lookup: CDR1 LGHDT, CDR2 YNNKEL (reference sequence). V lost 2 bases and J lost 2; bases outside the gene matches: 7. The CDR3 runs to 16 residues. The treatment was: around 19 received Ad26.COV2.S at low or high dose, single or two shots; 5 received placebo; per-sample allocation not given. The investigators took samples on day 63 after the first vaccine or placebo injection.

Sequenced material: peripheral blood, taken in a trial of Ad26.COV2.S vaccine versus placebo. This TCR came from a person aged 18 to 65 who received the Ad26.COV2.S COVID-19 vaccine or a placebo. V gene TRBV3-1 (or the pseudogene TRBV3-2) combines with J gene TRBJ2-5, with 8 bases aligning to TRBD1. DNA of the CDR3: TGTGCCAGCAGCCAACAAACAGGACAGGGTCAAGAGACCCAGTACTTC. This sequence encodes CASSQQTGQGQETQYF.